The source of this TCR beta chain is a study of chemoradiotherapy in HPV16-positive cancers. Study in general: Candidate HPV-specific T-cell clones and common TCR motifs came from functional assays in a couple of HPV16-positive patients.

The study's findings and limits: Only two HPV16-positive patients supplied the functional HPV-specificity definition.

The assay was immunoSEQ multiplex PCR, and TCRdb's table has in-frame clones only and misses some. The sample records about 12,000 clones, roughly 82% being singletons. This clone appeared once. The antigen is undetermined. Samples were taken several times over chemoradiotherapy. The germline V gene has CDR1 SGHKS and CDR2 YYEKEE (reference sequence). This CDR3 is built from 14 residues. V shed 5 bases, J shed 2 bases, and the junction held 3 bases outside the gene matches. This specimen was collected from a patient who underwent chemoradiotherapy. J is TRBJ2-7 and V is TRBV5-5; 11 nucleotides line up with TRBD2. This clonotype was obtained from a human donor with HPV-associated anogenital cancer. In DNA, the CDR3 is TGTGCCAGCAGTCAGGGACTAGCGGCCTACGAGCAGTACTTC. This translates into CASSQGLAAYEQYF.